These T cell receptor beta chains were read from a single sample in a study of T cell repertoires in cytomegalovirus infection. These receptors' targets are unknown. TCRdb called the reads again in MiXCR, with one record for every CDR3 protein. The table shows hundreds of thousands of distinct CDR3 sequences, with 42% occurring only once. Sequenced here: cultured PBMCs, sampled from culture after CMV antigen stimulation. The origin of the receptors is a human donor in good health (CMV status not recorded). Some clones in this sample may be carry-over from other donors' samples. The CDR3 runs from the conserved cysteine through the conserved F or W. Each record gives: clone size, V gene, D gene, J gene, CDR3 protein, CDR3 DNA. D genes are given only for firm matches. The size field is filled for only some rows; it gives once, few, many or a size class.

>NA|TRBV2|NA|TRBJ2-7
CASSEARQVAYEQYF
TGTGCCAGCAGTGAAGCGAGACAGGTAGCCTACGAGCAGTACTTC
>NA|TRBV12-3/TRBV12-4|NA|TRBJ1-6
CASSFSAALNSPLHF
TGTGCCAGCAGTTTTTCCGCGGCCCTTAATTCACCCCTCCACTTT
>few|TRBV7-2|NA|TRBJ2-5
CASSQGGPHEETQYF
TGTGCCAGCAGCCAAGGGGGACCTCACGAAGAGACCCAGTACTTC
>few|TRBV12-3/TRBV12-4|NA|TRBJ2-4
CASTEGRHIQYF
TGTGCCAGCACTGAGGGGAGGCACATTCAGTACTTC
>NA|TRBV7-8|NA|TRBJ2-1
CASSPPMSSVLLSSYNEQFF
TGTGCCAGCAGCCCACCGATGAGTAGCGTTCTCTTGAGCTCCTACAATGAGCAGTTCTTC
>few|TRBV6-2/TRBV6-3|TRBD1|TRBJ2-7
CASREQGARYEQYF
TGTGCCAGCAGAGAGCAGGGGGCGAGGTACGAGCAGTACTTC
>once|TRBV5-4|NA|TRBJ2-3
CASSLGGPATTDTQYF
TGTGCCAGCAGCTTGGGCGGTCCGGCGACCACAGATACGCAGTATTTT
>few|TRBV4-2|NA|TRBJ1-2
CASSQEHGQYRGYTF
TGTGCCAGCAGCCAAGAACACGGGCAGTACCGTGGCTACACCTTC
>NA|TRBV6-2/TRBV6-3|NA|TRBJ2-1
CASSQYINEQLF
TGTGCCAGCAGTCAATATATCAATGAGCAGTTATTC
>NA|TRBV6-6|NA|TRBJ1-3
CASSLRPSSGNTIYF
TGTGCCAGCAGTCTACGTCCCTCCTCTGGAAACACCATATATTTT
>once|TRBV7-3|NA|TRBJ2-5
CASTLGRGTYQETQYF
TGTGCCAGCACCTTGGGTCGGGGGACCTACCAAGAGACCCAGTACTTC
>NA|TRBV12-3/TRBV12-4|TRBD2|TRBJ2-1
CASSFSSGRLINEQFF
TGTGCCAGCAGTTTTAGTAGCGGGAGGCTCATCAATGAGCAGTTCTTC
>few|TRBV11-3|NA|TRBJ2-5
CASSNRAQETQYF
TGTGCCAGCAGCAACAGGGCCCAAGAGACCCAGTACTTC
>NA|TRBV2|NA|TRBJ1-1
CASRAVMNTEAFF
TGTGCCAGCAGGGCCGTCATGAACACTGAAGCTTTCTTT
>few|TRBV20-1|NA|TRBJ1-5
CSAGGRGGQPQHF
TGCAGTGCTGGGGGCCGGGGGGGTCAGCCCCAGCATTTT
>few|TRBV6-1|NA|TRBJ2-1
CASMRATSSSYNEQFF
TGTGCCAGCATGAGGGCGACCAGCAGCTCCTACAATGAGCAGTTCTTC
>NA|TRBV6-8|NA|TRBJ2-1
CASSRDTTQGEQFF
TGTGCCAGCAGTCGGGACACCACCCAGGGTGAGCAGTTCTTC
>few|TRBV7-2|NA|TRBJ1-2
CASSLGTLSGGYTF
TGTGCCAGCAGCTTGGGCACCCTCAGCGGGGGCTACACCTTC
>many|TRBV7-2|NA|TRBJ1-1
CASSISQGPEAFF
TGTGCCAGCAGCATAAGTCAGGGTCCTGAAGCTTTCTTT
>NA|TRBV20-1|TRBD1|TRBJ1-1
CSADGTGGTEAFF
TGCAGTGCCGATGGGACAGGGGGTACTGAAGCTTTCTTT
>NA|TRBV10-3|NA|TRBJ1-2
CAISEEPRGGYTF
TGTGCCATCAGTGAGGAACCCAGAGGGGGCTACACCTTC
>once|TRBV12-3/TRBV12-4|NA|TRBJ2-1
CASSYRTGHEQFF
TGTGCCAGCAGTTATAGGACTGGCCATGAGCAGTTCTTC
>NA|TRBV7-2|TRBD1|TRBJ2-3
CASSHPPGGMLDTQYF
TGTGCCAGCAGCCACCCGCCAGGGGGCATGCTAGATACGCAGTATTTT
>NA|TRBV7-2|TRBD1|TRBJ1-1
CASSTDRGTEAFF
TGTGCCAGCAGTACAGACAGGGGCACTGAAGCTTTCTTT
>few|TRBV6-6|NA|TRBJ2-3
CASGREIGTDTQYF
TGTGCCAGCGGCCGGGAGATTGGGACAGATACGCAGTATTTT
>few|TRBV7-2|NA|TRBJ2-2
CASSPTLWLSTGELFF
TGTGCCAGCAGCCCAACCTTATGGTTGAGCACCGGGGAGCTGTTTTTT
>NA|TRBV6-5|NA|TRBJ2-7
CASRERHAQYF
TGTGCCAGCAGAGAACGGCATGCGCAGTACTTC
>few|TRBV6-2/TRBV6-3|NA|TRBJ1-1
CASSRHTEAFF
TGTGCCAGCAGCCGACATACTGAAGCTTTCTTT
>NA|TRBV7-8|NA|TRBJ2-7
CASSFGSQSREQYF
TGTGCCAGCAGCTTTGGCTCCCAGTCGCGGGAGCAGTACTTC
>NA|TRBV6-2/TRBV6-3|NA|TRBJ2-3
CASSNWGTQYF
TGTGCCAGCAGTAATTGGGGTACGCAGTATTTT
>many|TRBV12-3/TRBV12-4|NA|TRBJ2-7
CASRSSYEQYF
TGTGCCAGCAGGAGCTCCTACGAGCAGTACTTC
>NA|TRBV4-1|TRBD1|TRBJ2-7
CASSRGKDRAYEQYF
TGCGCCAGCAGCCGGGGAAAGGACAGGGCCTACGAGCAGTACTTC
>NA|TRBV7-2|NA|TRBJ2-5
CASSPRGPRETQYF
TGTGCCAGCAGCCCACGGGGGCCACGGGAGACCCAGTACTTC
>NA|TRBV5-1|NA|TRBJ2-2
CASSLELNTGELFF
TGCGCCAGCAGCTTGGAGCTGAACACCGGGGAGCTGTTTTTT
>NA|TRBV7-2|NA|TRBJ2-5
CASSPTLTVETQYF
TGTGCCAGCAGCCCCACTCTGACTGTAGAGACCCAGTACTTC
>NA|TRBV20-1|TRBD1|TRBJ2-7
CSARDGDRGDEQYF
TGCAGTGCTAGAGATGGGGACAGGGGTGACGAGCAGTACTTC
>NA|TRBV12-5|TRBD1|TRBJ2-1
CASGITGGNEQFF
TGTGCTAGTGGCATAACAGGGGGCAATGAGCAGTTCTTC
>NA|TRBV7-9|NA|TRBJ2-7
CASSLLGGWTATPYEQYF
TGTGCCAGCAGCCTCCTTGGGGGATGGACAGCCACCCCTTACGAGCAGTACTTC
>few|TRBV11-2|TRBD2|TRBJ2-7
CASSRLAGELPLREQYF
TGTGCCAGCAGCCGACTAGCGGGAGAGCTCCCACTACGGGAGCAGTACTTC
>few|TRBV11-3|TRBD2|TRBJ2-3
CASSEGSGGRTDTQYF
TGTGCCAGCAGCGAGGGAAGCGGGGGCCGCACAGATACGCAGTATTTT
>NA|TRBV7-6|TRBD1|TRBJ2-1
CASSSGQGRGYNEQFF
TGTGCCAGCAGCTCCGGACAGGGCAGGGGATACAATGAGCAGTTCTTC
>NA|TRBV2|NA|TRBJ1-2
CASGREWNNYGYTF
TGTGCCAGCGGCAGGGAGTGGAATAACTATGGCTACACCTTC
>NA|TRBV5-4|TRBD1|TRBJ1-3
CASSYGQGSLRSGNTIYF
TGTGCCAGCAGCTACGGACAGGGGTCCCTTCGCTCTGGAAACACCATATATTTT